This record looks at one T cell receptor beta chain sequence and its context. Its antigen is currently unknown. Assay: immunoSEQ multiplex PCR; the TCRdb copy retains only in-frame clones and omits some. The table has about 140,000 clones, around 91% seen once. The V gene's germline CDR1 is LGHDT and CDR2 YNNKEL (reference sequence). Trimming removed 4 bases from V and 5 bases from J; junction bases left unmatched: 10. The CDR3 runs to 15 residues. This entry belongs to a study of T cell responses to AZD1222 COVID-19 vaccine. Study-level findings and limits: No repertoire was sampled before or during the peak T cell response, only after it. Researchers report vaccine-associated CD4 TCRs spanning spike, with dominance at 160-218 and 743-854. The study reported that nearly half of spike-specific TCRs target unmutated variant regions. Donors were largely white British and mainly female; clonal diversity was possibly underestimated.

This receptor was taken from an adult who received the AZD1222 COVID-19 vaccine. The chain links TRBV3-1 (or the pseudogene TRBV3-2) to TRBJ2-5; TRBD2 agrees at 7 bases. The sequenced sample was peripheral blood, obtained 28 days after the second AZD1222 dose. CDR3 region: CASSPPSGIGETQYF. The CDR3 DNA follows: TGTGCCAGCAGCCCACCAAGCGGGATCGGGGAGACCCAGTACTTC.